The entry below describes one T cell receptor (beta chain). In the original analysis: Cell counts per sample came from amplifying reference gene primers. Libraries were prepared by immunoSEQ multiplex PCR; TCRdb keeps only in-frame clonotypes and omits some of them. V, J and clone size reflect that table, while D and trimming were determined from the DNA. Among roughly 170,000 clones listed, 87% were seen once. This sample stems from a study of blood T cell repertoires in COVID-19. Study-wide background: T cells, B-cell-depleted T cells, or PBMCs provided the cDNA or gDNA that served as material.

Seattle patient enrollment occurred during active infection, with longitudinal follow-up thereafter. Losses at the gene ends were 4 bases for V and 6 bases for J; bases not matched to a gene: 8. The CDR3 is 14 residues long. Germline-derived CDR1 and CDR2 are MNHNY and SVGAGI (reference sequence). The source material was peripheral blood. The chain recombines TRBV6-6 with TRBJ2-7, with 8 bases identical to TRBD1. This receptor was obtained from a woman in her sixties or seventies with COVID-19, enrolled during active disease. The CDR3 sequence is CASSSDDRGGEQYF. CDR3 bases: TGTGCCAGCAGTTCAGACGACAGGGGAGGCGAGCAGTACTTC.